This T cell receptor (beta chain) was documented in a study of blood T cell repertoires in COVID-19. Overall study context: In each case, the material was cDNA or gDNA derived from T cells, B-cell-depleted T cells, or PBMCs.

Trimming cost V 6 bases and J 9 bases, with 18 bases left between them. The CDR3 is made up of 15 amino acids. Germline CDR1 and CDR2: MNHEY and SVGAGI. The assay was immunoSEQ multiplex PCR, and TCRdb's table has in-frame clones only and misses some. This table holds 55,000 to 75,000 clones, around 81% found once. Seattle cases were enrolled at active infection and followed longitudinally. This sequence joins TRBV6-5 and TRBJ1-6, with D possibly TRBD1 on 6 matching bases. The clonotype comes from a man older than 75 with COVID-19, enrolled during active disease. The source material was peripheral blood. The CDR3 sequence: CASSYNDRQSSPLHF. In DNA, the CDR3 is TGTGCCAGCAGCTACAATGACAGGCAGAGTTCACCCCTCCACTTT.